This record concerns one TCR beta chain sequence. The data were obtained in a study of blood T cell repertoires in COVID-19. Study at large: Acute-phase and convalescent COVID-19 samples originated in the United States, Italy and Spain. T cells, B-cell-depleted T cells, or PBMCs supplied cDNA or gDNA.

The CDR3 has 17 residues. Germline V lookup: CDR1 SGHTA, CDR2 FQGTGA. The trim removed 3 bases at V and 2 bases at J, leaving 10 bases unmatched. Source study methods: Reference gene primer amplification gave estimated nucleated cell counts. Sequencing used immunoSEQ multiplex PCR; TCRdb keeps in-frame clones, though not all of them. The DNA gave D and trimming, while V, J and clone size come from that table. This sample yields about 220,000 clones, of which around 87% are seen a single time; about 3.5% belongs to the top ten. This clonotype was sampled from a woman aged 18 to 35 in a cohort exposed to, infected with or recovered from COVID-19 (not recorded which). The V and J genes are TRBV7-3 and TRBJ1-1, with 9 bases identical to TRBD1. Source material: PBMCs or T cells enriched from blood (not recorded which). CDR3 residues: CASSFWTGADLNTEAFF. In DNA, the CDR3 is TGTGCCAGCAGCTTTTGGACAGGGGCCGATTTAAACACTGAAGCTTTCTTT. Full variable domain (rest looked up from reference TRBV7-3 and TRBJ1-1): GAGVSQTPSNKVTEKGKYVELRCDPISGHTALYWYRQSLGQGPEFLIYFQGTGAADDSGLPNDRFFAVRPEGSVSTLKIQRTERGDSAVYLCASSFWTGADLNTEAFFGQGTRLTVV.